Reported below is one T cell receptor (beta chain). Antigen: not known. With the read ending 3 residues before the CDR3 end, the germline J gene is used to fill in that end. V lost 0 bases to trimming and J lost 9 bases, with 18 bases between them. The CDR3 has 15 residues. Germline loops: CDR1 DFQATT, CDR2 SNEGSKA (reference sequence). The record originates from a study of T cells in women clearing cervical HPV infection. For the study at large: Women with histologically confirmed HPV16-related CIN3 or worse, 2 with invasive cancer, served as cases.

Study-level results: It is unknown whether associations predate infection; no effector/memory or HPV-specific sorting.

Each participant carried one incident cervical HPV16 infection only. HPV was found by MY09/MY11 PCR and dot-blot genotyping. Profiling relied on immunoSEQ multiplex PCR, and the TCRdb table lists in-frame clones only, not all of them. Here the sample table reports about 36,000 clones. The source material was blood buffy coat. The rearrangement joins TRBV20-1 to TRBJ1-5, with D perhaps matching TRBD1 (5 bases). The source is a woman aged 18 to 75 with a cervical HPV16 infection that either progressed to CIN3+ or cleared (not recorded which). Partial CDR3 DNA: TGCAGTGCTAGAGACGGGCAGGGAGGCCTAGGGCCC. As protein: CSARDGQGGLGP. In full, the CDR3 is CSARDGQGGLGPQHF.